What follows are 16 T cell receptor beta chains derived from one specimen sequenced in a study of response to subunit inactivated influenza vaccine. TCRdb independently ran MiXCR on the RT-PCR reads; one entry per CDR3 protein. This sample has 300,000 to 350,000 distinct CDR3 sequences; 20% to 25% occur once, and the top ten carry 10%. This specimen consisted of PBMCs from blood, obtained about 20 months after vaccination. These receptors were taken from a man in his fifties or sixties who received an inactivated influenza vaccine.

The rearrangement links TRBV12-3 or TRBV12-4 to TRBJ1-1, with D hard to call. The CDR3 is made up of 13 amino acids. Trimming took 6 bases from V and 5 from J, leaving 13 bases between them. CDR3 sequence reads: CASSVGRATEAFF. The CDR3 DNA reads as TGTGCCAGCAGCGTCGGACGGGCAACTGAAGCTTTCTTT.

The V call is TRBV10-3, the J call TRBJ2-1; D gene ambiguous. Germline-derived CDR1 and CDR2 are ENHRY and SYGVKD. The CDR3 extends over 11 amino acids. V was pared by 5 bases and J by 9 bases, with 8 bases between. The CDR3 bases are TGTGCCATCAGTAAGGACGGTGAGCAGTTCTTC. Translation: CAISKDGEQFF.

This clonotype came up many times. The junction and the germline gene differ at one end; a read error may be behind it. This chain connects TRBV6-5 to TRBJ1-3; tentatively, D is TRBD1 (5 bases). The CDR3 consists of 13 residues. The germline V gene has CDR1 MNHEY and CDR2 SVGAGI. CDR3 sequence reads: CASSDSRAYTIYF. The DNA of the CDR3 is TGTGCCAGCAGTGACTCCAGGGCGTACACCATATATTTT.

This clonotype was picked up a small number of times. One junction end disagrees with the germline gene, perhaps due to a read error. V and J are TRBV10-3 and TRBJ1-5; TRBD1 aligns across 12 bases. The CDR3 has 14 amino acids. Germline lookup yields CDR1 ENHRY and CDR2 SYGVKD. CDR3 sequence: CAIGGTGGNQPQHF. CDR3 sequence (DNA): TGTGCCATCGGCGGGACAGGGGGCAACCAGCCCCAGCATTTT.

The chain joins TRBV7-2 to TRBJ2-7; D gene uncertain. V lost 3 bases and J lost 2, with 5 bases in between. Germline V CDR1 and CDR2: SGHTA, FQGNSA. This CDR3 has 12 amino acids. This CDR3 is CASSFLAYEQYF. CDR3 in DNA: TGTGCCAGCAGCTTTCTAGCCTACGAGCAGTACTTC.

This clonotype was seen a handful of times. The rearrangement uses TRBV24-1 and TRBJ1-1; TRBD1 is a possible D gene (6 bases). V was clipped by 4 bases and J by 4 bases, with 9 bases between them. Germline CDR1 is KGHDR and CDR2 is SFDVKD. The length of the CDR3 is 13 residues. CDR3 DNA sequence: TGTGCCACCAGTGACTACAGGGCCACTGAAGCTTTCTTT. Protein sequence: CATSDYRATEAFF.

The chain carries TRBV20-1 and TRBJ2-1; the D gene is possibly TRBD2 (5 bases). Germline CDR1 reads DFQATT; CDR2 reads SNEGSKA (reference sequence). Trimming pared 3 bases from V and 12 bases from J, leaving 12 bases between. The CDR3 totals 11 residues. CDR3 in amino acids: CSASGGKGQFF. In nucleotides, the CDR3 is TGCAGTGCTAGCGGAGGAAAGGGGCAGTTCTTC.

In this sample, this clonotype turned up a few times. The chain has TRBV9 and TRBJ1-1, with a weak D call TRBD1 (5 bases). The CDR3 is made up of 14 amino acids. Looked up from germline, CDR1 is SGDLS and CDR2 is YYNGEE. The V gene lost 0 bases and the J gene lost 4 bases, with 10 bases spanning the gap. This chain's CDR3 is CASSVGYGGTEAFF. In DNA, the CDR3 is TGTGCCAGCAGCGTAGGGTACGGGGGCACTGAAGCTTTCTTT.

The gene calls are TRBV7-2 and TRBJ2-3, with a tentative D call TRBD2 (6 bases). Germline V gene data show CDR1 as SGHTA and CDR2 as FQGNSA. The CDR3 spans 15 residues. V was cut by 8 bases and J by 2 bases, with 17 bases left in between. In DNA form, the CDR3 reads TGTGCCAGCTGCCTTAACGCGGGAACCACAGATACGCAGTATTTT. Its protein is CASCLNAGTTDTQYF. Full variable domain (rest looked up from reference TRBV7-2 and TRBJ2-3): GAGVSQSPSNKVTEKGKDVELRCDPISGHTALYWYRQSLGQGLEFLIYFQGNSAPDKSGLPSDRFSAERTGGSVSTLTIQRTQQEDSAVYLCASCLNAGTTDTQYFGPGTRLTVL.

The V call is TRBV20-1, the J call TRBJ1-5; maybe TRBD1 (5 bases). The CDR3 runs 15 residues. Germline CDR1 reads DFQATT; CDR2 reads SNEGSKA (reference sequence). Trimming removed 0 bases at V and 6 bases at J, with 15 bases between. The CDR3 is CSARDIGKGSQPQHF. The CDR3, as DNA: TGCAGTGCTAGAGATATAGGGAAGGGGAGTCAGCCCCAGCATTTT.

This clonotype has a count of ten or more. V is TRBV7-9 and J is TRBJ1-3; D remains unclear. There are 16 residues in the CDR3. Trimming removed 7 bases at V and 0 bases at J, with 16 bases between. Germline lookup yields CDR1 SEHNR and CDR2 FQNEAQ (reference sequence). The CDR3 protein is CASTLEGFYSGNTIYF. DNA for the CDR3: TGTGCCAGCACCCTAGAGGGTTTTTACTCTGGAAACACCATATATTTT.

This chain joins TRBV20-1 and TRBJ2-1; the D gene is possibly TRBD2 (5 bases). CDR3 length equals 10 residues. Per germline, CDR1 DFQATT and CDR2 SNEGSKA (reference sequence). The CDR3 here is CSALRELLFF. CDR3 bases: TGCAGCGCTTTAAGGGAGCTGTTGTTCTTC.

The rearrangement uses TRBV4-2 and TRBJ2-2; TRBD2 aligns across 11 bases. The CDR3 is 15 amino acids. V gave up 0 bases and J gave up 14 bases; unmatched junction bases: 8. Germline-derived CDR1 and CDR2 are LGHNA and YNFKEQ. The CDR3 DNA follows: TGTGCCAGCAGCCAAGATGGTAGCGGGAGGGCCGGACTGTTTTTT. Translating gives CASSQDGSGRAGLFF.

The chain carries TRBV11-2 and TRBJ2-3; D possibly corresponds to TRBD2 (5 bases). This CDR3 spans 14 amino acids. The V and J ends lost 5 bases and 3 bases respectively, with 12 bases between them. Germline CDR1 SGHAT, CDR2 FQNNGV. The CDR3 loop reads CASSPEPGTDTQYF. The CDR3 region has the DNA TGTGCCAGCAGCCCCGAGCCGGGGACAGATACGCAGTATTTT.

V is TRBV2 and J is TRBJ2-6; 10 nucleotides match TRBD2. CDR3 length: 17 amino acids. Germline V lookup: CDR1 SNHLY, CDR2 FYNNEI. V shed 4 bases, J shed 2 bases, and the junction held 5 bases outside the gene matches. The CDR3 DNA sequence: TGTGCCAGCAGTGTGCTAGCGGGAGTACCTGGGGCCAACGTCCTGACTTTC. Protein sequence: CASSVLAGVPGANVLTF. Together with reference TRBV2 and TRBJ2-6, the CDR3 gives the full variable domain: EPEVTQTPSHQVTQMGQEVILRCVPISNHLYFYWYRQILGQKVEFLVSFYNNEISEKSEIFDDQFSVERPDGSNFTLKIRSTKLEDSAMYFCASSVLAGVPGANVLTFGAGSRLTVL.

This chain's CDR3 is CASSLLGYGYTF. In DNA form, the CDR3 reads TGTGCCAGCAGCTTGCTAGGCTATGGCTACACCTTC. The chain recombines TRBV5-6 with TRBJ1-2; no clear D. From germline, CDR1 is SGHDT and CDR2 YYEEEE. The CDR3 consists of 12 residues. Trimming cost V 1 base and J 4 bases, with 5 bases left between them.